The 14 T cell receptor beta chains listed next were all sequenced from one sample in a study of blood T cell repertoires in COVID-19. The method was immunoSEQ multiplex PCR; TCRdb's version includes in-frame clones alone and lacks a portion of them. This table has about 250,000 clones, approximately 86% appearing once. Input material: peripheral blood. These receptors originate from a woman aged 80 or over with active or convalescent COVID-19.

V usage is TRBV5-6 and J usage is TRBJ1-3; TRBD1 might be the D (6 bases). This CDR3 is 14 amino acids long. Between the trimmed V and J ends, which lost 0 bases and 8 bases, there was a span of 12 bases. CDR1 is SGHDT and CDR2 is YYEEEE in the germline V gene. The CDR3 reads CASSLVSAGDTIYF. DNA for the CDR3: TGTGCCAGCAGCTTGGTATCCGCAGGGGACACCATATATTTT.

A few counts support this clone. The sample has other DNA sequences that encode this CDR3 too. This rearrangement joins TRBV6-5 to TRBJ2-5; TRBD1 matches 7 bases. This CDR3 is 13 amino acids long. The trim removed 6 bases at V and 2 bases at J, leaving 3 bases unmatched. Germline CDR1 MNHEY, CDR2 SVGAGI. Here the CDR3 reads CASRQGYQETQYF. Written as DNA, the CDR3 is TGTGCCAGCAGACAGGGGTATCAAGAGACCCAGTACTTC.

Concerning this clone itself: Other DNA variants within this sample encode the same CDR3. The J gene is TRBJ1-5, the V gene TRBV5-1; D may be TRBD1 (5 bases). In germline, CDR1 is SGHRS, CDR2 YFSETQ. V lost 0 bases and J 2 bases, leaving 6 bases between the germline ends. The length of the CDR3 is 14 residues. The CDR3 region is CASSLAGGNQPQHF. Here the CDR3 DNA reads TGCGCCAGCAGCTTGGCGGGGGGCAATCAGCCCCAGCATTTT.

The chain combines TRBV5-4 with TRBJ1-6; TRBD1 aligns across 9 bases. The germline gives CDR1 SGHNT, CDR2 YYREEE (reference sequence). The CDR3 contains 16 residues. The V segment lost 4 bases and the J segment 5 bases; nucleotides outside the gene matches: 7. The CDR3 protein is CASSQGTGRNNSPLHF. For the CDR3, the DNA is TGTGCCAGCAGCCAAGGGACAGGGAGAAATAATTCACCCCTCCACTTT.

The chain recombines TRBV28 with TRBJ2-2; D is ambiguous. The CDR3 runs to 11 residues. The germline CDR1 and CDR2 sequences are MDHEN and SYDVKM. V was cut by 4 bases and J by 6 bases, with 3 bases left in between. The CDR3 region is CASSYSGELFF. CDR3 DNA sequence: TGTGCCAGCAGTTACTCCGGGGAGCTGTTTTTT.

This clone was seen a few times. The chain recombines TRBV28 with TRBJ1-2, with TRBD1 matching 7 bases. The V and J ends lost 7 bases and 8 bases, in that order; junction bases with no gene match: 13. CDR1 is MDHEN, CDR2 SYDVKM, per germline. The CDR3 extends over 14 amino acids. CDR3 coding DNA: TGTGCCAGCACCGAGGGCAGGGGGTGGGGAGGCTACACCTTC. This sequence encodes CASTEGRGWGGYTF.

V and J are TRBV6-5 and TRBJ2-3; maybe TRBD2 (6 bases). This CDR3 spans 15 amino acids. Germline CDR1 is MNHEY and CDR2 is SVGAGI. Trimming cost V 6 bases and J 0 bases, with 13 bases left between them. CDR3 region: CASRRTTSSTDTQYF. CDR3 DNA: TGTGCCAGCAGAAGGACTACCTCTAGCACAGATACGCAGTATTTT.

In its sample, this clone was seen many times. This rearrangement joins TRBV10-3 to TRBJ2-5, with TRBD2 matching over 9 bases. The CDR3 sequence is 13 residues long. Germline V lookup: CDR1 ENHRY, CDR2 SYGVKD. The trim removed 9 bases at V and 5 bases at J, leaving 7 bases unmatched. DNA of the CDR3: TGTGCCATGCAGCGGGAGGTCGGGGAGACCCAGTACTTC. Translation: CAMQREVGETQYF.

As concerns this clone: A much more abundant neighbour one base away suggests this may be a read error. This sample includes further DNA sequences coding for the same CDR3. The CDR3 DNA reads TGCGCCAGCAGCCAAGGTCTAGTCGGCGAGCAGTACTTC. This sequence encodes CASSQGLVGEQYF. V usage is TRBV4-1 and J usage is TRBJ2-7; no clear D. The CDR3 sequence is 13 residues long. The germline CDR1 and CDR2 sequences are MGHRA and YSYEKL. V was shortened by 1 base and J by 6 bases, with 10 bases between the two germline ends.

This clone came up a few times. The genes are TRBV3-1 (or the pseudogene TRBV3-2) and TRBJ2-2; tentatively, D is TRBD2 (6 bases). This CDR3 region has 16 residues. Trimming shortened V by 1 base and J by 6 bases, and 15 bases separated the two germline ends. CDR1 and CDR2 (germline): LGHDT, YNNKEL (reference sequence). The CDR3 loop is CASSQGYSGDAGELFF. DNA of the CDR3: TGTGCCAGCAGCCAAGGGTATTCGGGAGACGCCGGGGAGCTGTTTTTT.

The V call is TRBV11-2, the J call TRBJ2-1; D gene unclear. Germline V lookup: CDR1 SGHAT, CDR2 FQNNGV. The CDR3 covers 12 residues. Trimming took off 5 bases at V and 9 bases at J, with 11 bases between the two ends. The CDR3 sequence is CASSAVFGEQFF. DNA for the CDR3: TGTGCCAGCAGCGCAGTATTTGGTGAGCAGTTCTTC.

V is TRBV19 and J is TRBJ1-1, with D perhaps matching TRBD1 (5 bases). The CDR3 has 16 residues. Germline lookup yields CDR1 LNHDA and CDR2 SQIVND (reference sequence). V was shortened by 7 bases and J by 1 base, with 19 bases between the two germline ends. CDR3 in DNA: TGTGCCAGTACGCCCCCTGTCAGGGTCGGGAACACTGAAGCTTTCTTT. Residues: CASTPPVRVGNTEAFF. The variable domain in full, with the rest retrieved from reference TRBV19 and TRBJ1-1, is DGGITQSPKYLFRKEGQNVTLSCEQNLNHDAMYWYRQDPGQGLRLIYYSQIVNDFQKGDIAEGYSVSREKKESFPLTVTSAQKNPTAFYLCASTPPVRVGNTEAFFGQGTRLTVV.

The V call is TRBV2, the J call TRBJ2-7, with unresolved D. This CDR3 contains 13 residues. V lost 7 bases, J lost 1 base, and 11 bases lay in between. The germline V gene has CDR1 SNHLY and CDR2 FYNNEI. The DNA of the CDR3 is TGTGCCAGCACTGGGCAGGAATCCTACGAGCAGTACTTC. Protein product: CASTGQESYEQYF.

V usage is TRBV7-9 and J usage is TRBJ2-2; D ambiguous. The CDR3 spans 15 residues. Germline V lookup: CDR1 SEHNR, CDR2 FQNEAQ (reference sequence). V was pared by 4 bases and J by 6 bases, with 15 bases between. CDR3 loop: CASSSRSEIPGELFF. For the CDR3, the DNA is TGTGCCAGCAGCTCCCGAAGTGAGATCCCCGGGGAGCTGTTTTTT.